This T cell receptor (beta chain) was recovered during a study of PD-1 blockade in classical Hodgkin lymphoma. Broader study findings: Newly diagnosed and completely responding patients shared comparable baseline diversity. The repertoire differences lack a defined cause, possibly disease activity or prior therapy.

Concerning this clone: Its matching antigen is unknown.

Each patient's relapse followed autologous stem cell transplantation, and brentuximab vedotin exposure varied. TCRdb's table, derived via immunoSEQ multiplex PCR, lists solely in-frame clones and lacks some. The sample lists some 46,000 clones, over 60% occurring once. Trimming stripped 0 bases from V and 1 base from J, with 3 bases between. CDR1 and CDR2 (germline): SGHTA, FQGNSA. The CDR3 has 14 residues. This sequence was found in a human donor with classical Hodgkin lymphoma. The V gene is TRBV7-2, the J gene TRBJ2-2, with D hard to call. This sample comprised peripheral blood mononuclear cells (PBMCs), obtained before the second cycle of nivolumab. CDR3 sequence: CASSLAQNTGELFF. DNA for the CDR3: TGTGCCAGCAGCTTAGCTCAGAACACCGGGGAGCTGTTTTTT.